This T cell receptor beta chain was recovered during a study of tumor-infiltrating lymphocytes in primary liver carcinoma. Findings and caveats of the study: Blood's top-250-clone fraction was significantly lower than that of tumors (p = 0.039). Unsorted bulk processing meant the study did not compare CD4+ and CD8+ repertoires.

Blood RNA originated from unsorted whole blood, with germline DNA additionally extracted. None of the patients had received treatment, and all had chronic HBV infection. Blood samples of about 4.3 milliliters were drawn preoperatively. With around 500 ng total RNA as template and a constant-region primer, TCR beta cDNA was made. ARM-PCR, slightly modified, supplied the TCR beta libraries through three nested multiplex PCR rounds. The first two PCR rounds used TRBV1-TRBV30 forward primers with a C-beta reverse primer, 9 to 10 cycles each. TCRdb passed the multiplex PCR reads through MiXCR, listing each CDR3 protein once. The data show 150,000 to 200,000 distinct CDR3 sequences, about two thirds seen once. In this sample, this clonotype turned up many times. What it binds is unknown. This CDR3 contains 13 residues. V shed 5 bases and J shed 1 base, with 8 bases lying between them. Germline CDR1 and CDR2: SGHAT and FQNNGV.

This TCR was recovered from an older woman with primary liver carcinoma and hepatitis B virus infection. Material for sequencing was peripheral blood. V gene TRBV11-2 combines with J gene TRBJ1-1; a possible D gene is TRBD1 (6 bases). DNA of the CDR3: TGTGCCAGCAGCGTGGACAGGAACACTGAAGCTTTCTTT. Its translation: CASSVDRNTEAFF.